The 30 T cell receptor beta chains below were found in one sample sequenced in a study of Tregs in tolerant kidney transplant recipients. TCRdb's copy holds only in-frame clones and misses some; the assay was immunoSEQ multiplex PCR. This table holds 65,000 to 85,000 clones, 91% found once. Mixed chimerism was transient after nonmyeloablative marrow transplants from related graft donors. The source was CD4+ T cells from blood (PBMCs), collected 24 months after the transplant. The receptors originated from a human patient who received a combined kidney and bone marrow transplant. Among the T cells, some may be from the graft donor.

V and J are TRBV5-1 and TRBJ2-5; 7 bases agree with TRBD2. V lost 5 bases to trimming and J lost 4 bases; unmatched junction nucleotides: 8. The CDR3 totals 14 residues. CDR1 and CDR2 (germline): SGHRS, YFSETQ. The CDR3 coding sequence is TGCGCCAGCAGTCAACTAGCGAGTGGAGAGACCCAGTACTTC. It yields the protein CASSQLASGETQYF.

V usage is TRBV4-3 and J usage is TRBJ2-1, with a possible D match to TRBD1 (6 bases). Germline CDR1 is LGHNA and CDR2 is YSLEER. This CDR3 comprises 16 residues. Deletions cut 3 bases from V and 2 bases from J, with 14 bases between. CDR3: CASSQETGTTYNEQFF. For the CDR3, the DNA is TGCGCCAGCAGCCAGGAGACCGGGACAACCTACAATGAGCAGTTCTTC.

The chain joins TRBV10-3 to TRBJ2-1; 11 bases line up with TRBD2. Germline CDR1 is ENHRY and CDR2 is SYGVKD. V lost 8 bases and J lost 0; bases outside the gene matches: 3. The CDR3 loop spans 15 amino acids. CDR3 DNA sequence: TGTGCCATCGCAACTAGCGGGGGCTCCTACAATGAGCAGTTCTTC. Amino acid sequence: CAIATSGGSYNEQFF.

The CDR3 sequence is CASSSPGTQYF. The CDR3 DNA reads as TGTGCCAGCAGCTCCCCGGGGACGCAGTATTTT. The chain links TRBV7-2 to TRBJ2-3, with D tentatively TRBD2 (5 bases). This CDR3 region has 11 residues. Trimming shortened V by 4 bases and J by 9 bases, and 8 bases separated the two germline ends. CDR1 and CDR2 from the germline V gene are SGHTA and FQGNSA.

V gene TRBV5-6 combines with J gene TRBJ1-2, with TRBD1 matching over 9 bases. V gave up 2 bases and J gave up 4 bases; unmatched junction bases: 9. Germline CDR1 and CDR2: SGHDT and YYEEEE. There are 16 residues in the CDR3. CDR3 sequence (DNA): TGTGCCAGCAGCTTTATACCGGGACAGGGTATCTATGGCTACACCTTC. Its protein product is CASSFIPGQGIYGYTF.

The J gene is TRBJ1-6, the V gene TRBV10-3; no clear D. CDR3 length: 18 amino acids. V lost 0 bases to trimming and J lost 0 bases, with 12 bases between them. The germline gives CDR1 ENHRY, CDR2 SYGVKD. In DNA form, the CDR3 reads TGTGCCATCAGTGAGTCCTCCTATTTGAGCTCCTATAATTCACCCCTCCACTTT. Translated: CAISESSYLSSYNSPLHF.

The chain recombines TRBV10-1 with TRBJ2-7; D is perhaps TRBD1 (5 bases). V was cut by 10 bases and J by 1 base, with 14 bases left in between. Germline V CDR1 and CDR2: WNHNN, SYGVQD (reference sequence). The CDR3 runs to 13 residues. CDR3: CATGDRLSYEQYF. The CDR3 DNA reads TGCGCCACCGGTGACAGACTTTCCTACGAGCAGTACTTC.

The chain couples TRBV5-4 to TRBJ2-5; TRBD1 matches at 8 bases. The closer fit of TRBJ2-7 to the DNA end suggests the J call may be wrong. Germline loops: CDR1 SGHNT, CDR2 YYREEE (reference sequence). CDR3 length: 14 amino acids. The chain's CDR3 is CASSRDRLSYEQYF. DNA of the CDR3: TGTGCCAGCAGCCGGGACAGGCTCTCCTACGAGCAGTACTTC.

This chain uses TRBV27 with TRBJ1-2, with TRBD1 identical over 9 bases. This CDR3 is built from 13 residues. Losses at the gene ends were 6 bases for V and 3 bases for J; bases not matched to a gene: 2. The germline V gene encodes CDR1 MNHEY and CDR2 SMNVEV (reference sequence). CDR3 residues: CASRDRGYYGYTF. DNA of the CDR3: TGTGCCAGCAGGGACAGGGGCTACTATGGCTACACCTTC.

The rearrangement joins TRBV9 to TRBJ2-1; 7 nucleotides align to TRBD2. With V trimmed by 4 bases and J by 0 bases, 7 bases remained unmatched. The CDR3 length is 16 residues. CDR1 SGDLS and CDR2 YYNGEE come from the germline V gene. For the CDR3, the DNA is TGTGCCAGCAGCTTCCGCGGGGGTCGCTCCTACAATGAGCAGTTCTTC. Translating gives CASSFRGGRSYNEQFF. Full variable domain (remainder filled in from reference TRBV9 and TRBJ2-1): DSGVTQTPKHLITATGQRVTLRCSPRSGDLSVYWYQQSLDQGLQFLIQYYNGEERAKGNILERFSAQQFPDLHSELNLSSLELGDSALYFCASSFRGGRSYNEQFFGPGTRLTVL.

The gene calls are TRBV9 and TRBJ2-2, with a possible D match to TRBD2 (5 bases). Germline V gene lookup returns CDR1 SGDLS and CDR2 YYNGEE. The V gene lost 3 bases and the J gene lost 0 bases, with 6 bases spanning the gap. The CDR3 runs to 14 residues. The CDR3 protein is CASSAGANTGELFF. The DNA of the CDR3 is TGTGCCAGCAGCGCCGGGGCGAACACCGGGGAGCTGTTTTTT.

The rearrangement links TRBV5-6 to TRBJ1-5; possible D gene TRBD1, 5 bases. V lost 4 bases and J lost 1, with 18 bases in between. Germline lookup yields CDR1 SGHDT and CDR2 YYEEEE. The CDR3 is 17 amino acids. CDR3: CASSSRRQLYSNQPQHF. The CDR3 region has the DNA TGTGCCAGCAGCAGCCGTCGACAGCTATACAGCAATCAGCCCCAGCATTTT.

The CDR3 sequence: CASNRGSKETQYF. The CDR3, as DNA: TGTGCCAGCAATCGGGGGAGTAAAGAGACCCAGTACTTC. V and J are TRBV11-1 and TRBJ2-5; D might be TRBD2 (6 bases). The CDR3 consists of 13 residues. V lost 7 bases, J lost 3 bases, and 12 bases lay in between. Germline CDR1 reads SGHAT; CDR2 reads FQDESV (reference sequence).

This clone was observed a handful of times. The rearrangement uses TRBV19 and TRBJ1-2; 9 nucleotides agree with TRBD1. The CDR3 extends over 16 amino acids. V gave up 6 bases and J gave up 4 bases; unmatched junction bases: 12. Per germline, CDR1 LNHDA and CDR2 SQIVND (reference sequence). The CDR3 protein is CASRAPPGTGSYGYTF. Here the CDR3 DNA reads TGTGCCAGTAGAGCGCCTCCCGGGACAGGGAGCTATGGCTACACCTTC.

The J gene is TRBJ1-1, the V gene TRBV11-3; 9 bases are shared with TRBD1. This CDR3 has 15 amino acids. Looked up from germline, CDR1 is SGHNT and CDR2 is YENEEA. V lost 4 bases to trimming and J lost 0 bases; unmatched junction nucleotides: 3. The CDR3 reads CASSSGTGLNTEAFF. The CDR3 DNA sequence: TGTGCCAGCAGCTCTGGGACAGGGCTGAACACTGAAGCTTTCTTT.

The DNA for the CDR3 is TGCGCCAGCAGCCTTCAGGGGAATCAGCCCCAGCATTTT. Translation gives CASSLQGNQPQHF. The chain couples TRBV5-1 to TRBJ1-5; TRBD1 is a possible D gene (6 bases). The CDR3 is 13 residues long. Germline CDR1 and CDR2: SGHRS and YFSETQ. The germline V and J ends were trimmed by 4 bases and 4 bases, with 9 bases remaining between them.

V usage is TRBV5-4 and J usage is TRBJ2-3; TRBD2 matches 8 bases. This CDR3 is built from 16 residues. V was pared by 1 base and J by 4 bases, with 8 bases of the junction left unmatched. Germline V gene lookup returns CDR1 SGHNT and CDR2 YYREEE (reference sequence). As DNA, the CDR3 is TGTGCCAGCAGCTTGAGGAGCGGGAGAACTGCAGATACGCAGTATTTT. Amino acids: CASSLRSGRTADTQYF.

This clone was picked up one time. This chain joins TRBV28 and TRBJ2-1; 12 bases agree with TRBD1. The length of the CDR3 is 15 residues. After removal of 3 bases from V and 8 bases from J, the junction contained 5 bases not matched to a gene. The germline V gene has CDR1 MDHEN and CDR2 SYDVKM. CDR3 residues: CASSFWGTGGYEQFF. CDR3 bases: TGTGCCAGCAGTTTCTGGGGGACAGGGGGCTATGAGCAGTTCTTC. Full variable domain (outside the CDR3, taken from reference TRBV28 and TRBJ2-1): DVKVTQSSRYLVKRTGEKVFLECVQDMDHENMFWYRQDPGLGLRLIYFSYDVKMKEKGDIPEGYSVSREKKERFSLILESASTNQTSMYLCASSFWGTGGYEQFFGPGTRLTVL.

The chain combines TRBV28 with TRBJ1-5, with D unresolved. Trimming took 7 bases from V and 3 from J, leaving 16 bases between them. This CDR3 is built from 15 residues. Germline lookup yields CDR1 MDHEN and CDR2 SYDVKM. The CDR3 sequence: CASTHHPEANQPQHF. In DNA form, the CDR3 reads TGTGCCAGCACCCATCATCCGGAGGCCAATCAGCCCCAGCATTTT.

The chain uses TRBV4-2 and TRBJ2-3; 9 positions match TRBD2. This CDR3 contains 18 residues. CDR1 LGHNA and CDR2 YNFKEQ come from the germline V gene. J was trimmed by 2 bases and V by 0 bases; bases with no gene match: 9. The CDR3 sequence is CASSQDGGGGLNTDTQYF. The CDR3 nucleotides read TGTGCCAGCAGCCAAGATGGCGGGGGGGGTCTTAACACAGATACGCAGTATTTT.

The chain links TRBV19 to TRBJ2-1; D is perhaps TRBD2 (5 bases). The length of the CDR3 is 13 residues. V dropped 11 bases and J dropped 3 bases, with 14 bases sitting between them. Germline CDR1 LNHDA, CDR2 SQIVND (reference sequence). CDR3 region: CAVSLGDYNEQFF. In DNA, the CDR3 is TGTGCCGTAAGCCTGGGAGACTACAATGAGCAGTTCTTC.

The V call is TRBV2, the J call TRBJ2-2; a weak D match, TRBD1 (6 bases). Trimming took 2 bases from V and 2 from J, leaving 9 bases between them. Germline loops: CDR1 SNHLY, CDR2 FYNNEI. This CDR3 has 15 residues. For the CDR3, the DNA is TGTGCCAGCAGTGAACAGGGGTCTAACACCGGGGAGCTGTTTTTT. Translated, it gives CASSEQGSNTGELFF.

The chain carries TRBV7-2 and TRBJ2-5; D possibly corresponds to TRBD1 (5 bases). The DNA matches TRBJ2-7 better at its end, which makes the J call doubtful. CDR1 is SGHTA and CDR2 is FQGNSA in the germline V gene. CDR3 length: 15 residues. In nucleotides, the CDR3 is TGTGCCAGCAGCTTAGGGGGTGGGGCGTCCTACGAGCAGTACTTC. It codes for CASSLGGGASYEQYF.

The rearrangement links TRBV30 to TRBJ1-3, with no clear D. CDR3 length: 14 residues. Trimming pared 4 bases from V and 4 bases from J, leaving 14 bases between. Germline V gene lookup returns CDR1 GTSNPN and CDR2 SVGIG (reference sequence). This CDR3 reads CAWNAVERGNTIYF. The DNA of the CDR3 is TGTGCCTGGAACGCAGTGGAGAGGGGAAACACCATATATTTT.

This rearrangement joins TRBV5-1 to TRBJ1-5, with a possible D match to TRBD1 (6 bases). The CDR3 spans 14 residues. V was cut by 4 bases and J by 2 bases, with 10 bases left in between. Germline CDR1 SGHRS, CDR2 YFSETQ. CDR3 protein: CASSLQGGNQPQHF. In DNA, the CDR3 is TGCGCCAGCAGCCTACAGGGTGGCAATCAGCCCCAGCATTTT.

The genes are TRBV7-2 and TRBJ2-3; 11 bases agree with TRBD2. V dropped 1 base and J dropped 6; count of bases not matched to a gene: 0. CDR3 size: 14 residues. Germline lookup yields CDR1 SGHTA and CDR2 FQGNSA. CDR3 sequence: CASSLVAGGDTQYF. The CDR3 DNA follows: TGTGCCAGCAGCTTAGTAGCGGGGGGGGATACGCAGTATTTT.

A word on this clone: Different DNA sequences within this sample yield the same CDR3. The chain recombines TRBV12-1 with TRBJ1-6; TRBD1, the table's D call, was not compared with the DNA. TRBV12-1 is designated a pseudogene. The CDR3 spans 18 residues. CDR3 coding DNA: TGTGCCAGCAGCTTTGCGCAGCCCCCGGGACAGGGTAATTCCCCCCTCCACTTT. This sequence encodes CASSFAQPPGQGNSPLHF.

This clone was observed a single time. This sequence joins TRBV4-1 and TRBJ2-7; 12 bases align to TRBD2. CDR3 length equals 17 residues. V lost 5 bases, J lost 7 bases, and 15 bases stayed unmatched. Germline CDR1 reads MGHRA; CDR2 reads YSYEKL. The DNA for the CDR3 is TGCGCCAGCAGCAGGCCCCCCCGACTAGCGGGAGCTGTAGAGCAGTACTTC. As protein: CASSRPPRLAGAVEQYF.

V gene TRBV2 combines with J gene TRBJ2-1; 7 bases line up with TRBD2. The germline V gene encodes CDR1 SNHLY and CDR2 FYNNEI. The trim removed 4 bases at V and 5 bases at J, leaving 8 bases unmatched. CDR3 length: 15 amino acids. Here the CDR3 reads CASSVAGLEDNEQFF. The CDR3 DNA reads TGTGCCAGCAGTGTGGCAGGACTAGAGGACAATGAGCAGTTCTTC.

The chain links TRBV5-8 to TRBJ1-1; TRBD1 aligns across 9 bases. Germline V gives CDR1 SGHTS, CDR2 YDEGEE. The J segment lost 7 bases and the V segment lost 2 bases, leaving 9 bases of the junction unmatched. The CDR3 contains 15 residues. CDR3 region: CASSFLGQGYGEAFF. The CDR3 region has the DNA TGTGCCAGCAGCTTTTTGGGACAGGGTTATGGTGAAGCTTTCTTT.